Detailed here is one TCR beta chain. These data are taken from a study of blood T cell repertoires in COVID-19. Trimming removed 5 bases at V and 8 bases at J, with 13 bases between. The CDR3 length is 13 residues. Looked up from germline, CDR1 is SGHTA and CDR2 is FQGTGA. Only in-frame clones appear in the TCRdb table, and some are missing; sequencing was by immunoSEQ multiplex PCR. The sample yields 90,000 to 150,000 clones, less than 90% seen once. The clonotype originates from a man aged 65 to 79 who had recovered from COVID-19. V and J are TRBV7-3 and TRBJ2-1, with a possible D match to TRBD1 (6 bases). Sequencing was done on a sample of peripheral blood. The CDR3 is CASSPIRTDEQFF. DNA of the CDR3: TGTGCCAGCAGCCCGATAAGGACAGATGAGCAGTTCTTC. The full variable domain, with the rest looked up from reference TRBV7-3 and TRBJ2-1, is GAGVSQTPSNKVTEKGKYVELRCDPISGHTALYWYRQSLGQGPEFLIYFQGTGAADDSGLPNDRFFAVRPEGSVSTLKIQRTERGDSAVYLCASSPIRTDEQFFGPGTRLTVL.